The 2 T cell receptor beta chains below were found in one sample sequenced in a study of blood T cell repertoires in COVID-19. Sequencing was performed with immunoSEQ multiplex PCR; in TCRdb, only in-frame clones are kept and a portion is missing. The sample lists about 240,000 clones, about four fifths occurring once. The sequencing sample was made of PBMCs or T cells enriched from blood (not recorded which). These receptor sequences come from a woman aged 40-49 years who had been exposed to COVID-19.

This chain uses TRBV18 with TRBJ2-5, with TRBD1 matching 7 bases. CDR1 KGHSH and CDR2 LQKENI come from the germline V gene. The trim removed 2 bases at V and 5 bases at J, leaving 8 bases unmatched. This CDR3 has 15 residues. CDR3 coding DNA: TGTGCCAGCTCACCAACGGGACAGCCGGGGGAGACCCAGTACTTC. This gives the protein CASSPTGQPGETQYF.

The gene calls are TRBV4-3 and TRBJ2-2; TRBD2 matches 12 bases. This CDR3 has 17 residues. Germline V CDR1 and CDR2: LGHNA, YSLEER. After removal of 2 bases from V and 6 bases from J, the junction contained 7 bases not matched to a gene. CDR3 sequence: CASSQSSLAGGSGELFF. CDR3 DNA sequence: TGCGCCAGCAGCCAATCATCACTAGCGGGGGGATCCGGGGAGCTGTTTTTT.